These 7 T cell receptor delta chains originate from one sample sequenced in a study of gamma-delta T cells after stem cell transplantation. TCRdb re-processed the RT-PCR reads using CATT. Among about 1,000 delta-chain clones listed, around 13% were seen once. The sample taken for sequencing was gamma-delta T cells. All receptors come from a human donor. It is not recorded whose cells these are; they may come from a transplant donor.

This clone is judged medium-sized (0.01 to 0.1%). The gene calls are TRDV2 and TRDJ1, with TRDD3 matching 9 bases. The CDR3 is 18 amino acids. Germline CDR1 reads GEAIGNYY; CDR2 reads EKD. Trimming at V came to 0 bases and at J to 2 bases, leaving 12 bases not matched to a gene. This CDR3 is CACDTVEWGYAFTDKLIF. The CDR3 nucleotides read TGTGCCTGTGACACCGTTGAGTGGGGATACGCGTTTACCGATAAACTCATCTTT.

By proportion, this clone is large (0.1 to 1%). V and J are TRDV2 and TRDJ1; unclear D gene. CDR1 is GEAIGNYY and CDR2 is EKD in the germline V gene. CDR3 size: 14 residues. The ends were cut back, 3 bases at V and 2 bases at J, with 12 bases in the middle. The CDR3 sequence: CACDPVLSTDKLIF. In nucleotides, the CDR3 is TGTGCCTGTGACCCAGTACTTTCAACCGATAAACTCATCTTT.

By proportion, this clone is large. V and J are TRDV2 and TRDJ1, with 9 bases lining up with TRDD3. Unmatched junction bases numbered 15, after V lost 1 base and J lost 1 base. Looked up from germline, CDR1 is GEAIGNYY and CDR2 is EKD. The CDR3 consists of 19 residues. CDR3 in DNA: TGTGCCTGTGACACACTGGGGGAAACGACCGTGAGCCTCACCGATAAACTCATCTTT. Its protein is CACDTLGETTVSLTDKLIF.

This clone was counted only a few times. The rearrangement uses TRDV2 and TRDJ1; 10 bases are a match to TRDD3. Per the germline V gene, CDR1 is GEAIGNYY and CDR2 is EKD. J lost 1 base, V lost 6 bases, and 13 bases had no gene match. The CDR3 is 17 amino acids. The CDR3 DNA reads TGTGCCTGTTCCACTGGGGGATCACCTACGTCCACCGATAAACTCATCTTT. As protein: CACSTGGSPTSTDKLIF.

Within the sample, this clone is large. Other DNA sequences in this specimen translate into the identical CDR3. CDR3 in DNA: TGTGCCTGTGACACCGTTCGTACTGGGGGATACGCGGGGACCGATAAACTCATCTTT. Translation: CACDTVRTGGYAGTDKLIF. V and J are TRDV2 and TRDJ1; TRDD3 agrees at 13 bases. V shed 0 bases and J 2 bases; nucleotides not matched to a gene: 11. Germline V gives CDR1 GEAIGNYY, CDR2 EKD. The CDR3 runs to 19 residues.

This clone showed up just a few times. The chain joins TRDV1 to TRDJ1; D call uncertain. The CDR3 has 12 residues. V was cut by 5 bases and J by 3 bases, with 7 bases left in between. Germline assignment: CDR1 TSWWSYY and CDR2 QGS. The CDR3 region is CALGTRPDKLIF. The CDR3 DNA reads TGTGCTCTTGGGACTCGGCCCGATAAACTCATCTTT.

By proportion, this clone is medium-sized. The rearrangement uses TRDV1 and TRDJ1; 9 bases line up with TRDD2. Looked up from germline, CDR1 is TSWWSYY and CDR2 is QGS. CDR3 length equals 17 residues. Trimming at V came to 0 bases and at J to 8 bases, leaving 13 bases not matched to a gene. The CDR3 coding sequence is TGTGCTCTTGGGGAACTGCCTTCCTACCCGACTCGTGGAAAACTCATCTTT. This encodes CALGELPSYPTRGKLIF.